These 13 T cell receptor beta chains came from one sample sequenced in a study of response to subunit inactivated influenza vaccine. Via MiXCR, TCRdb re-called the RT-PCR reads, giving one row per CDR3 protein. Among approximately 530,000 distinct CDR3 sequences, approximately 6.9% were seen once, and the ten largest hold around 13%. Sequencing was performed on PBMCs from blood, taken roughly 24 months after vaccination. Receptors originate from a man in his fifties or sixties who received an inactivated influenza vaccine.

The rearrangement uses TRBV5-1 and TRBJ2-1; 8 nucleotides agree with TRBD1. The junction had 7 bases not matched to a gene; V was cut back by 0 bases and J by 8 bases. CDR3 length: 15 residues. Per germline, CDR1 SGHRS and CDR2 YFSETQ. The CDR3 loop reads CASSLARTGIDEQFF. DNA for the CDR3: TGCGCCAGCAGCTTGGCCCGGACAGGGATAGATGAGCAGTTCTTC.

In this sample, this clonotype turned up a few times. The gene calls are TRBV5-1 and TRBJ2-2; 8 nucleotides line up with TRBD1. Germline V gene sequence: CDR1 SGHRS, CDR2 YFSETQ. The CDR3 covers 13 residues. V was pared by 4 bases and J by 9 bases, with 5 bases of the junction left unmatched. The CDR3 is CASSRGTGRELFF. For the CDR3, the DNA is TGCGCCAGCAGCCGCGGGACAGGAAGGGAGCTGTTTTTT.

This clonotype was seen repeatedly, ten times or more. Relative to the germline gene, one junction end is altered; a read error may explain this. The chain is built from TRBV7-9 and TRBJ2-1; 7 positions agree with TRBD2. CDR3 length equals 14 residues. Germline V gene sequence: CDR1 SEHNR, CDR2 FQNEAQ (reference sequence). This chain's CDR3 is CASSRASGYNEQFF. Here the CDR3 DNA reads TGCGCCAGCAGCCGGGCTAGCGGATACAATGAGCAGTTCTTC.

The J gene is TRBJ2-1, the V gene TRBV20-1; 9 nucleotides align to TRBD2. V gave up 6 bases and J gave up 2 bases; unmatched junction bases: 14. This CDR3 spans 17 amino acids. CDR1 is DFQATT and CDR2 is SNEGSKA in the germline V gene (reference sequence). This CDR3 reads CSAWDGASGAAYNEQFF. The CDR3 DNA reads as TGCAGTGCCTGGGACGGTGCTAGCGGGGCCGCCTACAATGAGCAGTTCTTC.

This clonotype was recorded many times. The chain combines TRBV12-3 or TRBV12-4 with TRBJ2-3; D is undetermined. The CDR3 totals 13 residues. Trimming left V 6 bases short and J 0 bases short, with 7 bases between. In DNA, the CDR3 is TGTGCCAGCAGGTGGGGAAGCACAGATACGCAGTATTTT. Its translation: CASRWGSTDTQYF.

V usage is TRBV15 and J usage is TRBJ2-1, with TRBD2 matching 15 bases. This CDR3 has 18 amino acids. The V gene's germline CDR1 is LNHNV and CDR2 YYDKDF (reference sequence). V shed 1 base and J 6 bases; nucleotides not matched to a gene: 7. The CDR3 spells CATSRGGLAGGGFNEQFF. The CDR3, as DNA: TGTGCCACCAGCAGAGGGGGACTAGCGGGAGGAGGATTCAATGAGCAGTTCTTC.

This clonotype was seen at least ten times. The chain's CDR3 is CASSSRGGYTF. As DNA, the CDR3 is TGTGCCAGCAGCTCCAGGGGTGGCTACACCTTC. This chain links TRBV14 with TRBJ1-2; D possibly corresponds to TRBD1 (6 bases). Looked up from germline, CDR1 is SGHDN and CDR2 is FVKESK. CDR3 length: 11 residues. V lost 5 bases, J lost 7 bases, and 8 bases lay in between.

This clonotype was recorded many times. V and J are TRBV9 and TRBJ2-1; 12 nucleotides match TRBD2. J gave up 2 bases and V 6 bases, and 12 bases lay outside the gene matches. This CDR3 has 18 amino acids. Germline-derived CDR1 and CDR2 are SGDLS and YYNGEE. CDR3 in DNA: TGTGCCAGCACCCCAGGACGGACTAGCGGGACTACCTACAATGAGCAGTTCTTC. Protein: CASTPGRTSGTTYNEQFF.

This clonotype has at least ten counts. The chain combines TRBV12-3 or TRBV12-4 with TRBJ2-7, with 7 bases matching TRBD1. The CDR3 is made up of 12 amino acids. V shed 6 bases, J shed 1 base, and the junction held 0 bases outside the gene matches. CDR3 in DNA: TGTGCCAGCAGGGGACAGTCCTACGAGCAGTACTTC. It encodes CASRGQSYEQYF.

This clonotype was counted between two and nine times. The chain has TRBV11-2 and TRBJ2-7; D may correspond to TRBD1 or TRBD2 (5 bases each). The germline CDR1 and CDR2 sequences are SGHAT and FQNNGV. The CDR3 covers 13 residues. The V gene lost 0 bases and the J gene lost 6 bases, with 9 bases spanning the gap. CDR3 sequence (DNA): TGTGCCAGCAGCTTAGATTGGGACGGCGAGCAGTACTTC. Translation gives CASSLDWDGEQYF.

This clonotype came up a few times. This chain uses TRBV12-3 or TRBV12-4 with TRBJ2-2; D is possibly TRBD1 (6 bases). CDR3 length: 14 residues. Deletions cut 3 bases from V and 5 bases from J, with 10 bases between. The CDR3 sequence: CASSFQGKTGELFF. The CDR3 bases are TGTGCCAGCAGTTTCCAGGGGAAGACCGGGGAGCTGTTTTTT.

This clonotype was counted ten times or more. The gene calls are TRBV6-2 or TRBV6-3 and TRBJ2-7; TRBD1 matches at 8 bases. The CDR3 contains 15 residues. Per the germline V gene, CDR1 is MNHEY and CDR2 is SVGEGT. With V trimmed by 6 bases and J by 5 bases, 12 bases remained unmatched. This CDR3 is CASRTGEWGFDEQYF. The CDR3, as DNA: TGTGCCAGCAGGACAGGGGAATGGGGTTTCGACGAGCAGTACTTC.

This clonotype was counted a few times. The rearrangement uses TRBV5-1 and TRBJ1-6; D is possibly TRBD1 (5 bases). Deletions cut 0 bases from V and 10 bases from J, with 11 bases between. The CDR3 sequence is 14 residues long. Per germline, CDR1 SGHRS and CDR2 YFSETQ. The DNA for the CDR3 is TGCGCCAGCAGCTTGGTAGGGGCTGGGTCACCCCTCCACTTT. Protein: CASSLVGAGSPLHF.